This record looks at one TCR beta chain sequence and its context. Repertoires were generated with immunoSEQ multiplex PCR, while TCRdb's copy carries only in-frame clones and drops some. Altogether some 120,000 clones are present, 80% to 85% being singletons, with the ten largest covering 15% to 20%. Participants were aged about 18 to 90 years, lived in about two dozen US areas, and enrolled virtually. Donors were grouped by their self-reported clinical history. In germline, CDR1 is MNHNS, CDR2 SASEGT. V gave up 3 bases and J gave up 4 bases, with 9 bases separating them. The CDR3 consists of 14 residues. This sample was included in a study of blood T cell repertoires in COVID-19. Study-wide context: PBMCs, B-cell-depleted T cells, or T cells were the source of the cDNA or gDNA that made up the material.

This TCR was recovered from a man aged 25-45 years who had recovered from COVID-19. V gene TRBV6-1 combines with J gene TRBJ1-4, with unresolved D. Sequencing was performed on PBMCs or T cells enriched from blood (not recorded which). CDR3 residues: CASSDRGLNEKLFF. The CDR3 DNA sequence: TGTGCCAGCAGTGACCGCGGACTTAATGAAAAACTGTTTTTT.